This T cell receptor beta chain stems from a study of blood T cell repertoires in COVID-19. Here immunoSEQ multiplex PCR was the method, and the copy in TCRdb shows in-frame clones only, minus some. Among about 130,000 clones, 85% to 90% were seen once, and the ten largest hold roughly 4.5%. The germline gives CDR1 SGHRS, CDR2 YFSETQ. Trimming removed 7 bases at V and 2 bases at J, with 14 bases between. The CDR3 has 14 residues. The V gene is TRBV5-1, the J gene TRBJ2-3; TRBD2 might be the D (6 bases). The clonotype originates from a human donor in a cohort sampled during active COVID-19. Material for sequencing was peripheral blood. CDR3 nucleotides: TGCGCCAGCGGACCGGCGGGATTCACAGATACGCAGTATTTT. This gives the protein CASGPAGFTDTQYF.